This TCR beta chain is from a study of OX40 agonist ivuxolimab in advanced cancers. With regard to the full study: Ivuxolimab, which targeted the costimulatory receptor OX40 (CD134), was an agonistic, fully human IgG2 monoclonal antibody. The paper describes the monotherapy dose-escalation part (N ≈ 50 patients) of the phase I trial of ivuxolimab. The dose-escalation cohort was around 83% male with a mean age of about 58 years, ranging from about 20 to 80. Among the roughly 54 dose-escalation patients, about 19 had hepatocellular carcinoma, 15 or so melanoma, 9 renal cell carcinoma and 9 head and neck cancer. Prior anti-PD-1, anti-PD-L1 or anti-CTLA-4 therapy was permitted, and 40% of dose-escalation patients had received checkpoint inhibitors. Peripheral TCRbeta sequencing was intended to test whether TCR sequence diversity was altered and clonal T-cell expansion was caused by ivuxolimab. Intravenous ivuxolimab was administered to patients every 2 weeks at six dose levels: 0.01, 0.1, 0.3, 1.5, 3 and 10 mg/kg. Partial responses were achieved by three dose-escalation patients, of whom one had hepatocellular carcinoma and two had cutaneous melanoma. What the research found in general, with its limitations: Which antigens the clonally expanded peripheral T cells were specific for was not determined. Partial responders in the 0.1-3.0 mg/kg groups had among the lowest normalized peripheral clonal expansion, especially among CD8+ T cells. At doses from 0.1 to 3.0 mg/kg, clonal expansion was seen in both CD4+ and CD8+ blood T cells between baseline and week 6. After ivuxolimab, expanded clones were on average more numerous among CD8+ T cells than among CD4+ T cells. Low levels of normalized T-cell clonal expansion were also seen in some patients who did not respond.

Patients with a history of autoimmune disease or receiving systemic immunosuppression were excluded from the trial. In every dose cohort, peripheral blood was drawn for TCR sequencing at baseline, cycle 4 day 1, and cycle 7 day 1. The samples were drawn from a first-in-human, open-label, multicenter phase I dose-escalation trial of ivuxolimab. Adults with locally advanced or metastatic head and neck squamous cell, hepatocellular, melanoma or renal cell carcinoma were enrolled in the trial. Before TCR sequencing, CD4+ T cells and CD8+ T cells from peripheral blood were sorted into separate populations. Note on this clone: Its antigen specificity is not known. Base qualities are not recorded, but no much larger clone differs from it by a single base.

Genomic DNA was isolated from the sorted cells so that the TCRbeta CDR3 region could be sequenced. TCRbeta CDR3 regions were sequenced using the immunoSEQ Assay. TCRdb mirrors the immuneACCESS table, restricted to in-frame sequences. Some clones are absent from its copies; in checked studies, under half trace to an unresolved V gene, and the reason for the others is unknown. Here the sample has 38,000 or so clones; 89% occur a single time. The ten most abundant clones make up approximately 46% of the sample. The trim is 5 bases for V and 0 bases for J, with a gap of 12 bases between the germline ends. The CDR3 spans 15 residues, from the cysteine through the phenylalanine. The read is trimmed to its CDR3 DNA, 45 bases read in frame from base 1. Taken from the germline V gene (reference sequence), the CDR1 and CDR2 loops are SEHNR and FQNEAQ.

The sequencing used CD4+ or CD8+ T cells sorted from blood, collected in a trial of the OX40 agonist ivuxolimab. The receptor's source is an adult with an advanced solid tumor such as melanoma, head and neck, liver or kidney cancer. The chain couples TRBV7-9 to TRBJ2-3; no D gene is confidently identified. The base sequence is TGTGCCAGCAGCCCCTCTATAACTAGCACAGATACGCAGTATTTT. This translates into CASSPSITSTDTQYF.